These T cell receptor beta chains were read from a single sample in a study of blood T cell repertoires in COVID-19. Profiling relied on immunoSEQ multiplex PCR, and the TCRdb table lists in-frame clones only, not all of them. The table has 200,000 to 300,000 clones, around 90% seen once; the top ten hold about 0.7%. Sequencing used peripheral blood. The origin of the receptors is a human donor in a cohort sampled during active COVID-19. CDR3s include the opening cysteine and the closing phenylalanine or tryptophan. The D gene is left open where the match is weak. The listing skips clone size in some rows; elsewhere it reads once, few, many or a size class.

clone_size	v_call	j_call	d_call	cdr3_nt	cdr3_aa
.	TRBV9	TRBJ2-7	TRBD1	TGTGCCAGCAGCGGCCGGGACAGGGGTAGCGAGCAGTACTTC	CASSGRDRGSEQYF
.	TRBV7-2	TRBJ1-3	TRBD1	TGTGCCAGCAGCCCGGGGACAGTGGGCGGAAACACCATATATTTT	CASSPGTVGGNTIYF
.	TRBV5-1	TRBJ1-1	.	TGCGCCAGCAGCTTTACGGGAATGACTGAAGCTTTCTTT	CASSFTGMTEAFF
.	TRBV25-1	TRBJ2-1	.	TGTGCCAGCAGTTACTATTTGAGGAATGAGCAGTTCTTC	CASSYYLRNEQFF
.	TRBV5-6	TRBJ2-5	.	TGTGCCAGCAGCTTGGGGGCGGGCTACCAAGAGACCCAGTACTTC	CASSLGAGYQETQYF
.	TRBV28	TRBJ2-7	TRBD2	TGTGCCAGCAAGCGAGGGCCTAGCGGGATCTACGAGCAGTACTTC	CASKRGPSGIYEQYF
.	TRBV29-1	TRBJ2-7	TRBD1	TGCAGCGTAGAAATGAAAGACAGGGAAAGATCTTACGAGCAGTACTTC	CSVEMKDRERSYEQYF
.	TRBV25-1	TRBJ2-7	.	TGTGCCAGCAGTGAATATTCGGGTCCCCCCTACGAGCAGTACTTC	CASSEYSGPPYEQYF
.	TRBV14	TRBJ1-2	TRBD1	TGTGCCAGCAGCCAAGCCAGGGGGCCCCTTGGCTACACCTTC	CASSQARGPLGYTF
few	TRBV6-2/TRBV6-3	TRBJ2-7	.	TGTGCCAGCAGTTACGGAGCGGAGCCCCGGGCGGAGCAGTACTTC	CASSYGAEPRAEQYF
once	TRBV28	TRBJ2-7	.	TGTGCCAGCAGTGCCCCCCAGGGGAGCTCCTACGAGCAGTACTTC	CASSAPQGSSYEQYF
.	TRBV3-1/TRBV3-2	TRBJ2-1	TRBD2	TGTGCCAGCAGCCATTCTAGCGGGAGTAAGTACAATGAGCAGTTCTTC	CASSHSSGSKYNEQFF
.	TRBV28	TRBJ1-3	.	TGTGCCAGCAGTTCCCGCCCACAGAGCTCTGGAAACACCATATATTTT	CASSSRPQSSGNTIYF
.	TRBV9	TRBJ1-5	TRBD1	TGTGCCAGCAGCGTAGAGGGACAGAGCAATCAGCCCCAGCATTTT	CASSVEGQSNQPQHF
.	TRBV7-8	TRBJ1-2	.	TGTGCCAGCAGCTTAGAGGGGTGGCAGAATCCACGCTACACCTTC	CASSLEGWQNPRYTF
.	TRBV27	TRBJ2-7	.	TGTGCCAGCAGCGCAGGTTACTCCTACGAGCAGTACTTC	CASSAGYSYEQYF
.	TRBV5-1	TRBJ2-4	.	TGCGCCAGCAGCCCGAAGTCGGGAGAGTTAGCCAAAAACATTCAGTACTTC	CASSPKSGELAKNIQYF
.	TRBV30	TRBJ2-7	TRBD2	TGTGCCTGGGACCGGGACTACGGCTCCTACGAGCAGTACTTC	CAWDRDYGSYEQYF
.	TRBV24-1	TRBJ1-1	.	TGTGCCACCAGTGATGGCAGACAGTCTAACACTGAAGCTTTCTTT	CATSDGRQSNTEAFF
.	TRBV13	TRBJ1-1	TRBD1	TGTGCCAGCCGACGGACAGGGTCGGTTGAAGCTTTCTTT	CASRRTGSVEAFF
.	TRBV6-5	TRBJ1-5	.	TGTGCCAGCAGACCGACCGACAGGCTTAATCAGCCCCAGCATTTT	CASRPTDRLNQPQHF
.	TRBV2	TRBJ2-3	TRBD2	TGTGCCAGCAGGCTAGCGGGGAGCACAGATACGCAGTATTTT	CASRLAGSTDTQYF